Shown below are 9 T cell receptor beta chains from a single sample sequenced in a study of blood T cells in healthy people across ages. A sample-barcoded 5' primer and a J-beta primer mix were used in a second PCR of roughly 7 to 12 cycles. TCRdb itself ran the 5' RACE reads through MiXCR, one entry per CDR3 protein. The table shows about 680,000 distinct CDR3 sequences, with over 45% occurring only once. The specimen was blood. These TCRs come from a woman in her fifties or sixties in good health.

The V gene is TRBV6-1, the J gene TRBJ2-5; TRBD1 aligns across 7 bases. With V trimmed by 5 bases and J by 2 bases, 5 bases remained unmatched. This CDR3 comprises 14 residues. CDR1 and CDR2 from the germline V gene are MNHNS and SASEGT. Here the CDR3 DNA reads TGTGCCAGCAGTCACACGGGACAGCAAGAGACCCAGTACTTC. This encodes CASSHTGQQETQYF.

The V and J genes are TRBV5-1 and TRBJ2-7; no clear D gene. Germline-derived CDR1 and CDR2 are SGHRS and YFSETQ. This CDR3 has 14 residues. Between the trimmed V and J ends, which lost 0 bases and 2 bases, there was a span of 9 bases. CDR3 in DNA: TGCGCCAGCAGCTTGGCCGAGCCGCCCTACGAGCAGTACTTC. This encodes CASSLAEPPYEQYF. Together with reference TRBV5-1 and TRBJ2-7, the CDR3 gives the full variable domain: KAGVTQTPRYLIKTRGQQVTLSCSPISGHRSVSWYQQTPGQGLQFLFEYFSETQRNKGNFPGRFSGRQFSNSRSEMNVSTLELGDSALYLCASSLAEPPYEQYFGPGTRLTVT.

This clonotype turned up a few times. For the CDR3, the DNA is TGTGCCAGCAGCTCCCGGACCCTGGGGAACACTGAAGCTTTCTTT. Encoded protein: CASSSRTLGNTEAFF. This chain joins TRBV7-2 and TRBJ1-1; D is uncertain. Trimming removed 4 bases at V and 1 base at J, with 13 bases between. CDR1 SGHTA and CDR2 FQGNSA come from the germline V gene. This CDR3 has 15 residues.

In the case of this clonotype: Germline is not matched at one junction end, which may reflect a read error. V and J are TRBV4-3 and TRBJ2-1, with TRBD1 identical over 8 bases. Germline assignment: CDR1 LGHNA and CDR2 YSLEER. This CDR3 region has 19 residues. In DNA, the CDR3 is TGCGCCAGCAGCCAAGAAATGGACACGGGGCAGGGGGCTGAGGATGAGCGGTTCTTC. Its protein product is CASSQEMDTGQGAEDERFF.

V and J are TRBV7-2 and TRBJ1-6; D perhaps matches TRBD1 (6 bases). Germline-derived CDR1 and CDR2 are SGHTA and FQGNSA. V lost 3 bases to trimming and J lost 7 bases, with 7 bases between them. The CDR3 extends over 13 amino acids. CDR3 in amino acids: CASSFDRNSPLHF. The DNA for the CDR3 is TGTGCCAGCAGCTTCGACAGGAATTCACCCCTCCACTTT.

The chain employs TRBV7-2 and TRBJ2-3, with 9 bases aligning to TRBD1. The CDR3 sequence is 16 residues long. J gave up 5 bases and V 5 bases, and 11 bases lay outside the gene matches. The V gene's germline CDR1 is SGHTA and CDR2 FQGNSA. The CDR3 protein is CASSLSAGTGIDTQYF. CDR3 nucleotides: TGTGCCAGCAGCCTAAGCGCCGGGACAGGGATAGATACGCAGTATTTT.

J is TRBJ1-3 and V is TRBV7-2; 8 bases line up with TRBD1. CDR1 and CDR2 (germline): SGHTA, FQGNSA. J was trimmed by 4 bases and V by 1 base; bases with no gene match: 0. The CDR3 has 14 residues. CDR3 protein: CASSLGTGGNTIYF. Here the CDR3 DNA reads TGTGCCAGCAGCTTAGGGACAGGGGGAAACACCATATATTTT.

This chain joins TRBV7-2 and TRBJ2-5, with 10 nucleotides matching TRBD2. The CDR3 loop spans 15 amino acids. Trimming removed 5 bases from V and 3 bases from J; junction bases left unmatched: 6. Germline CDR1 is SGHTA and CDR2 is FQGNSA. Written as DNA, the CDR3 is TGTGCCAGCAGCCCTTATGGACTAGCGGAAGAGACCCAGTACTTC. Protein sequence: CASSPYGLAEETQYF.

A note on this clonotype: A much larger clone is a single base away; this may be a read error. The chain combines TRBV6-6 with TRBJ2-1; weak D call: TRBD1 (6 bases). Germline loops: CDR1 MNHNY, CDR2 SVGAGI (reference sequence). The CDR3 totals 13 residues. V lost 11 bases to trimming and J lost 13 bases, with 24 bases between them. The CDR3 loop is CAGGRGNQEIQFF. CDR3 bases: TGTGCCGGGGGCAGGGGTAATCAAGAGATCCAGTTCTTC.